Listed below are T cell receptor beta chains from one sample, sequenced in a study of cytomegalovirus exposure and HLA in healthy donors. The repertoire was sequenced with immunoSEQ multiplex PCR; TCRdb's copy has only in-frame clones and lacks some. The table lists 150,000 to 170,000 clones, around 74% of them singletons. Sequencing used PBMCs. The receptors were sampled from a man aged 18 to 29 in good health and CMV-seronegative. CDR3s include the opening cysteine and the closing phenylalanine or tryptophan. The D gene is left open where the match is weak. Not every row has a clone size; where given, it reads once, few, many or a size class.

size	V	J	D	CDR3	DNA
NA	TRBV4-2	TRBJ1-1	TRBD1	CASSQDGTASEAFF	TGTGCCAGCAGCCAAGACGGGACAGCTAGTGAAGCTTTCTTT
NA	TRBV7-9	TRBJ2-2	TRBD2	CASSGTSGGLGELFF	TGTGCCAGCAGCGGGACTAGCGGGGGGCTCGGGGAGCTGTTTTTT
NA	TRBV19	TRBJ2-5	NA	CASSIGRGETQYF	TGTGCCAGTAGTATAGGGAGAGGGGAGACCCAGTACTTC
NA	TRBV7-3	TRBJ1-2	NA	CANYPGYTF	TGTGCCAATTATCCGGGCTACACCTTC
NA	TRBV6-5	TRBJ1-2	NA	CASSPDSNAGYTF	TGTGCCAGCAGCCCCGACAGTAACGCTGGCTACACCTTC
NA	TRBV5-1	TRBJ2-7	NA	CASSLGARGSYEQYF	TGCGCCAGCAGTCTGGGCGCCAGGGGATCCTACGAGCAGTACTTC
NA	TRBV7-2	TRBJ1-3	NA	CASSLSGVGRNTIYF	TGTGCCAGCAGCTTAAGCGGTGTAGGAAGAAACACCATATATTTT
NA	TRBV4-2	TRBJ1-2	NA	CASSQAGAGYTF	TGTGCCAGCAGCCAAGCTGGGGCCGGCTACACCTTC
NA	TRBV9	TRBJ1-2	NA	CASVRDIYGYTF	TGTGCCAGCGTCAGGGATATCTATGGCTACACCTTC
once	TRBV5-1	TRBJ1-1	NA	CASSFSGENTEAFF	TGCGCCAGCAGCTTTAGCGGCGAGAACACTGAAGCTTTCTTT
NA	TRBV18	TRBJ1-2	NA	CASSLGAESYGYTF	TGTGCCAGCTCCCTAGGGGCGGAGAGCTATGGCTACACCTTC
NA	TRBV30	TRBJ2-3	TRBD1	CAWSLTRDRGYTDTQYF	TGTGCCTGGAGTCTAACCCGGGACAGGGGGTACACAGATACGCAGTATTTT
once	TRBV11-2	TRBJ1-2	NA	CASSLRITDYGYTF	TGTGCCAGCAGCTTAAGGATCACAGACTATGGCTACACCTTC
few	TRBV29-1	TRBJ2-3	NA	CSDVDLTDTQYF	TGCAGCGACGTAGATCTCACAGATACGCAGTATTTT
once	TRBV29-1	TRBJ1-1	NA	CSASGGAYTEAFF	TGCAGCGCCTCTGGGGGGGCTTACACTGAAGCTTTCTTT
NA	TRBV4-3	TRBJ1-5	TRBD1	CASSQDSGQGTYQPQHF	TGCGCCAGCAGCCAAGATAGCGGACAGGGAACGTATCAGCCCCAGCATTTT
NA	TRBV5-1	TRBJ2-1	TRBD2	CASSLTLAGMNEQFF	TGCGCCAGCAGCTTAACCCTAGCGGGGATGAATGAGCAGTTCTTC
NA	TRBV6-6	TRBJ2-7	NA	CASTGHLIAYEQYF	TGTGCCAGCACGGGACATCTTATTGCCTACGAGCAGTACTTC
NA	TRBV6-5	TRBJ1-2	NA	CASSFHRAPGYGYTF	TGTGCCAGCAGTTTCCACAGGGCCCCGGGCTATGGCTACACCTTC
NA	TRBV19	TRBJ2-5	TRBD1	CASSTGQGIETQYF	TGTGCCAGTAGTACGGGACAGGGAATCGAGACCCAGTACTTC
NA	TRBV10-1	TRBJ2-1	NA	CASSEIGRGRRGNEQFF	TGCGCCAGCAGTGAAATCGGGAGGGGGCGCCGGGGAAATGAGCAGTTCTTC
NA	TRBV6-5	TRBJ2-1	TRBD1	CASSYSWDRDDEQFF	TGTGCCAGCAGTTACTCGTGGGACAGGGACGATGAGCAGTTCTTC
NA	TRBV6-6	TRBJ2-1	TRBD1	CASSQGQIYNEQFF	TGTGCCAGCAGTCAGGGACAGATTTACAATGAGCAGTTCTTC
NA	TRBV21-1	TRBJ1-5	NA	CASSKAGPGGQPQHF	TGTGCCAGCAGCAAAGCGGGGCCAGGGGGTCAGCCCCAGCATTTT
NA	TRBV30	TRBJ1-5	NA	CAWSLAQGSNQPQHF	TGTGCCTGGAGTTTGGCGCAGGGGAGCAATCAGCCCCAGCATTTT
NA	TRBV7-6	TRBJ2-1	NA	CASSSAGGLAYNEQFF	TGTGCCAGCAGTTCTGCGGGCGGGTTGGCCTACAATGAGCAGTTCTTC